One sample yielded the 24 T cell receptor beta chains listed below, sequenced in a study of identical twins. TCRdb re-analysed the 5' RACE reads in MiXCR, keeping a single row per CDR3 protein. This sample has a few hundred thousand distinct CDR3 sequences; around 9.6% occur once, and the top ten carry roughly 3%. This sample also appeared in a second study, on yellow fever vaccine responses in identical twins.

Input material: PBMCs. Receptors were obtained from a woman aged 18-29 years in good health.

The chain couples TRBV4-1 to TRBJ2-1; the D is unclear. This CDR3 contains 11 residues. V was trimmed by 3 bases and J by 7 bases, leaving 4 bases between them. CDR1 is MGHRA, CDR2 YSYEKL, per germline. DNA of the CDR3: TGCGCCAGCAGCCACCATAATGAGCAGTTCTTC. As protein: CASSHHNEQFF.

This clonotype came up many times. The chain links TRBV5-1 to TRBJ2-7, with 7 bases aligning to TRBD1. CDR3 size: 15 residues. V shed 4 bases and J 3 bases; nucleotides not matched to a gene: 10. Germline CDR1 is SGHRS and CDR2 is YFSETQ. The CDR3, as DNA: TGCGCCAGCAGCCCCGGCCGGGACAGAGGCTACGAGCAGTACTTC. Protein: CASSPGRDRGYEQYF. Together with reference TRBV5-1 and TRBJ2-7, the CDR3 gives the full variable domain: KAGVTQTPRYLIKTRGQQVTLSCSPISGHRSVSWYQQTPGQGLQFLFEYFSETQRNKGNFPGRFSGRQFSNSRSEMNVSTLELGDSALYLCASSPGRDRGYEQYFGPGTRLTVT.

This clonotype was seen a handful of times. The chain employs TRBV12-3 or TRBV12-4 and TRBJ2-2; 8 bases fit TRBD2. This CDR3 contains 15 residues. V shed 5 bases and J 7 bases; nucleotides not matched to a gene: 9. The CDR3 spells CASSRQGTRDGELFF. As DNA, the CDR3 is TGTGCCAGCAGTCGCCAGGGGACTAGGGACGGGGAGCTGTTTTTT.

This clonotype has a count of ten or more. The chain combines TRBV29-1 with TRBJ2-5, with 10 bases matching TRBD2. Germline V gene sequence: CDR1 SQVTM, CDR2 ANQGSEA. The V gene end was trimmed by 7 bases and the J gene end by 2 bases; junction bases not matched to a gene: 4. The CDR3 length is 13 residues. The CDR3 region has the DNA TGCAGCGGCCTACTAGCGGGGCAAGAGACCCAGTACTTC. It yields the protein CSGLLAGQETQYF. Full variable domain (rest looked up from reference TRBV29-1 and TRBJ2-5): SAVISQKPSRDICQRGTSLTIQCQVDSQVTMMFWYRQQPGQSLTLIATANQGSEATYESGFVIDKFPISRPNLTFSTLTVSNMSPEDSSIYLCSGLLAGQETQYFGPGTRLLVL.

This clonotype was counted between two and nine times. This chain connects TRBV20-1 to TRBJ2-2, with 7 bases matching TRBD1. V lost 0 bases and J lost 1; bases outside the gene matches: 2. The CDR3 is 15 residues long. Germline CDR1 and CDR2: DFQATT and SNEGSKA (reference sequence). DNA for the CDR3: TGCAGTGCTAGAGATCCAGGGGGGAACACCGGGGAGCTGTTTTTT. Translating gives CSARDPGGNTGELFF.

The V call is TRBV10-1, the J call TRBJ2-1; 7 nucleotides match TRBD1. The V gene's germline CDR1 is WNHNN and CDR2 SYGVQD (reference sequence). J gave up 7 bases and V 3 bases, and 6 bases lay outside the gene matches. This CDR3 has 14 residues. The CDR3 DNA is TGCGCCAGCAGTGAAGGGGACAGATTTAATGAGCAGTTCTTC. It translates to CASSEGDRFNEQFF.

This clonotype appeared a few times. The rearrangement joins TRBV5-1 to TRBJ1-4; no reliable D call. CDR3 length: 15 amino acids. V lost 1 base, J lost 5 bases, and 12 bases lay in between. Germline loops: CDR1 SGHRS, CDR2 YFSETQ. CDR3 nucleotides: TGCGCCAGCAGCTTGCTACCGTCGCAGAATGAAAAACTGTTTTTT. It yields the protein CASSLLPSQNEKLFF.

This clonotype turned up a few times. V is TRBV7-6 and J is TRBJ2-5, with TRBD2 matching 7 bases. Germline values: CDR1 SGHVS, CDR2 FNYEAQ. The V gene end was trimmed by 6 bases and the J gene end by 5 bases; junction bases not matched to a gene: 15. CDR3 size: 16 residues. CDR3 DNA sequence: TGTGCCAGCAGTTCAGGAGGTCAGCGGGGCGGGGAGACCCAGTACTTC. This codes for CASSSGGQRGGETQYF.

The CDR3 DNA reads as TGTGCCAGCAGTTTAAACCCATATGGAGGAGCTTTCTTT. It is translated as CASSLNPYGGAFF. This rearrangement joins TRBV12-3 or TRBV12-4 to TRBJ1-1; D remains unclear. The CDR3 has 13 residues. Trimming stripped 2 bases from V and 10 bases from J, with 14 bases between.

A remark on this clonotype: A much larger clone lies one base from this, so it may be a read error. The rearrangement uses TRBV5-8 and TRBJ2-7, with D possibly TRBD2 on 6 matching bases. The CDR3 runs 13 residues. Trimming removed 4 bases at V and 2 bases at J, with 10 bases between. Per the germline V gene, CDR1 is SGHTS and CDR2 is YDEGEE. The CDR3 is CASSVGLTYEQYF. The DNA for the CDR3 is TGTGCCAGCAGCGTGGGACTTACCTACGAGCAGTACTTC.

CDR3 sequence: CASSLDPRARGEQYF. CDR3 coding DNA: TGTGCCAGCAGCTTAGATCCCCGGGCCCGGGGCGAGCAGTACTTC. This sequence joins TRBV11-2 and TRBJ2-7; D possibly corresponds to TRBD2 (5 bases). CDR1 SGHAT and CDR2 FQNNGV come from the germline V gene. The CDR3 sequence is 15 residues long. V lost 0 bases to trimming and J lost 6 bases, with 15 bases between them. Full variable domain (rest looked up from reference TRBV11-2 and TRBJ2-7): EAGVAQSPRYKIIEKRQSVAFWCNPISGHATLYWYQQILGQGPKLLIQFQNNGVVDDSQLPKDRFSAERLKGVDSTLKIQPAKLEDSAVYLCASSLDPRARGEQYFGPGTRLTVT.

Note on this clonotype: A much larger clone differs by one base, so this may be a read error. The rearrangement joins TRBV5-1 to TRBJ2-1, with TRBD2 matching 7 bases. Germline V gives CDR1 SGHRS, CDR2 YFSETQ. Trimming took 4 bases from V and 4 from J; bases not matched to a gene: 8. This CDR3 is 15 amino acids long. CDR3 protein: CASSVLAEGYNEQFF. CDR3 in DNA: TGCGCCAGCAGCGTCCTAGCGGAGGGTTACAATGAGCAGTTCTTC.

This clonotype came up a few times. CDR3 DNA sequence: TGCGCCAGCAGCTTGGGGACGGCAGGGACTGAAGCTTTCTTT. Translated, it gives CASSLGTAGTEAFF. This chain links TRBV5-1 with TRBJ1-1; TRBD1 is a possible D gene (5 bases). V was trimmed by 0 bases and J by 5 bases, leaving 11 bases between them. CDR1 and CDR2 from the germline V gene are SGHRS and YFSETQ. The CDR3 extends over 14 amino acids.

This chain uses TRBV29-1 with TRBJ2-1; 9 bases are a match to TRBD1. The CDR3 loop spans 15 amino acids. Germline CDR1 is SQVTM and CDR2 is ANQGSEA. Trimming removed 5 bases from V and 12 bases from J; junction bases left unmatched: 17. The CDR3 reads CSVLNGQGLAEGQFF. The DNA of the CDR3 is TGCAGCGTTCTGAATGGACAGGGGCTAGCAGAGGGGCAGTTCTTC.

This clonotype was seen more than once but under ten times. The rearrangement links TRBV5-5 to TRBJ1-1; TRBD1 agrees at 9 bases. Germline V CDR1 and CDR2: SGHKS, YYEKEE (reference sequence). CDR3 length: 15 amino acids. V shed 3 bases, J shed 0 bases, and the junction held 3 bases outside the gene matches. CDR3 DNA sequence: TGTGCCAGCAGCTCACAGGGGGCGGTGAACACTGAAGCTTTCTTT. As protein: CASSSQGAVNTEAFF.

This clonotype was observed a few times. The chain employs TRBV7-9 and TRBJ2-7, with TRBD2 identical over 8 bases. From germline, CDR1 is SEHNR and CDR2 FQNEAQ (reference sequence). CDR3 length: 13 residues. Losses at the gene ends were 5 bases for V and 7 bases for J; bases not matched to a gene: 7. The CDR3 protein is CASSPGLAIEQYF. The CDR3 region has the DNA TGTGCCAGCAGCCCCGGACTAGCCATTGAGCAGTACTTC.

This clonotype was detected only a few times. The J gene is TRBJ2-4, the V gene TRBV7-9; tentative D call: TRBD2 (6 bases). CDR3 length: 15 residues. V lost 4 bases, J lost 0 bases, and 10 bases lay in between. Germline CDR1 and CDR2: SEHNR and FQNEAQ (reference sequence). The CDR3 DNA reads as TGTGCCAGCAGCTATGGAGGGATAGCCAAAAACATTCAGTACTTC. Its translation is CASSYGGIAKNIQYF.

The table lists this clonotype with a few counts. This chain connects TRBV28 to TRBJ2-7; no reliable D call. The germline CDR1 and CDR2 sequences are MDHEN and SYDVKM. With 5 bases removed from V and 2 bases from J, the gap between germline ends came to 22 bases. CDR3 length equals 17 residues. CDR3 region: CASSLPPGQKGTYEQYF. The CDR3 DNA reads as TGTGCCAGCAGTCTTCCTCCGGGCCAAAAAGGGACCTACGAGCAGTACTTC.

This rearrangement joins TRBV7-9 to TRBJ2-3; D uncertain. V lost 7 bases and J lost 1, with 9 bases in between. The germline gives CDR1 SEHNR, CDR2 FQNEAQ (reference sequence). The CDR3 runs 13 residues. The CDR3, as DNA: TGTGCCAGCAACCAGAGGCGCACAGATACGCAGTATTTT. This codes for CASNQRRTDTQYF. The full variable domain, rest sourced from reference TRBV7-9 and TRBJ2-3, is DTGVSQNPRHKITKRGQNVTFRCDPISEHNRLYWYRQTLGQGPEFLTYFQNEAQLEKSRLLSDRFSAERPKGSFSTLEIQRTEQGDSAMYLCASNQRRTDTQYFGPGTRLTVL.

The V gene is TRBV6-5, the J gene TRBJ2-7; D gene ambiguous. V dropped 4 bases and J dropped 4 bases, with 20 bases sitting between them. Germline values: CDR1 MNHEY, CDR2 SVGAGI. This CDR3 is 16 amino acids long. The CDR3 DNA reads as TGTGCCAGCAGTTCCCACCTTTTGAAGGGATTATACGAGCAGTACTTC. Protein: CASSSHLLKGLYEQYF.

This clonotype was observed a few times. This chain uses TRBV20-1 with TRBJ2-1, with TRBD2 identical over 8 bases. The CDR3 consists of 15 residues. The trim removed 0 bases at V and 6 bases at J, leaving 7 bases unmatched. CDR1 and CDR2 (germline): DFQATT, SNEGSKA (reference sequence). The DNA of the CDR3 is TGCAGTGCTAGAGATTTCGCGGGGGGCAGCAATGAGCAGTTCTTC. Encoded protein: CSARDFAGGSNEQFF.

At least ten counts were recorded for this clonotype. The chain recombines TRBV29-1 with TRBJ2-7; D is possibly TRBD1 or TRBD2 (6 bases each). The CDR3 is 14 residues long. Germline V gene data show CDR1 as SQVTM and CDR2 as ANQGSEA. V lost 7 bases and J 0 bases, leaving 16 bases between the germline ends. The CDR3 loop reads CSAHKGGNSYEQYF. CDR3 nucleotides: TGCAGCGCGCACAAGGGGGGAAACTCCTACGAGCAGTACTTC.

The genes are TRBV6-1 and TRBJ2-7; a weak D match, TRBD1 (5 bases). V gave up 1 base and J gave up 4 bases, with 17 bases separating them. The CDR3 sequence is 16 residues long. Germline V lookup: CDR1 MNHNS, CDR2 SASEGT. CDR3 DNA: TGTGCCAGCAGTGAAGAGTGGGCAGGGCTCGGGTACGAGCAGTACTTC. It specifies CASSEEWAGLGYEQYF.

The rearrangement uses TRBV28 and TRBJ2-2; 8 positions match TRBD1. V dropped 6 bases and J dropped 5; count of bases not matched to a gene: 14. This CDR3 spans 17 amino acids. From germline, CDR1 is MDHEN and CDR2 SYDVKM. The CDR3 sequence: CASSNYPGQGGTGELFF. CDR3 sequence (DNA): TGTGCCAGCAGCAATTACCCCGGACAGGGTGGAACCGGGGAGCTGTTTTTT.